A selection of T cell receptor beta chains follows, all from one sample in a study of control samples from healthy donors and cancer patients. The method was immunoSEQ multiplex PCR; TCRdb's version includes in-frame clones alone and lacks a portion of them. The sample holds about 85,000 clones, roughly 90% seen once. Input material: blood. Every receptor here comes from a man in his fifties in good health. Both conserved end residues are part of each CDR3. D genes are given only for firm matches. Size is omitted from some rows. Given values are once, few, many or a class for expanded clones.

- | TRBJ2-7 | TRBV4-1 | - | CASSQDQRLANYEQYF | TGCGCCAGCAGCCAAGATCAGCGGCTAGCTAACTACGAGCAGTACTTC
TRBD2 | TRBJ2-7 | TRBV3-1/TRBV3-2 | once | CASSVMTSGGSYEQYF | TGTGCCAGCAGCGTCATGACTAGCGGGGGTTCCTACGAGCAGTACTTC
- | TRBJ2-1 | TRBV10-3 | - | CAISLDGDEQFF | TGTGCCATCAGCCTCGACGGCGATGAGCAGTTCTTC
TRBD1 | TRBJ1-5 | TRBV25-1 | - | CASSQGARISNQPQHF | TGTGCCAGCAGTCAGGGGGCGAGAATAAGCAATCAGCCCCAGCATTTT
- | TRBJ2-1 | TRBV2 | - | CASNHRGDNEQFF | TGTGCCAGCAATCATAGGGGGGACAATGAGCAGTTCTTC
TRBD2 | TRBJ2-2 | TRBV5-1 | - | CASSLGLAVNTGELFF | TGCGCCAGCAGCTTGGGACTAGCGGTCAACACCGGGGAGCTGTTTTTT
- | TRBJ1-4 | TRBV28 | - | CASSEGSEKLFF | TGTGCCAGCAGCGAAGGGAGTGAAAAACTGTTTTTT
- | TRBJ2-1 | TRBV12-3/TRBV12-4 | - | CASSFSSNEQFF | TGTGCCAGCAGTTTTTCATCGAATGAGCAGTTCTTC
TRBD2 | TRBJ2-1 | TRBV10-3 | - | CATGRGGADEQFF | TGTGCCACAGGTCGCGGGGGGGCAGATGAGCAGTTCTTC
- | TRBJ1-3 | TRBV27 | - | CASSSNTGFRNTIYF | TGTGCCAGCAGTTCCAACACAGGGTTCCGAAACACCATATATTTT
- | TRBJ2-1 | TRBV7-9 | once | CASSPLGRSSYNEQFF | TGTGCCAGCAGCCCCTTGGGCCGCAGCTCCTACAATGAGCAGTTCTTC
TRBD1 | TRBJ2-7 | TRBV25-1 | - | CASSDTGQGSHEQYF | TGTGCCAGCAGTGATACAGGACAGGGGAGCCACGAGCAGTACTTC
TRBD1 | TRBJ1-1 | TRBV30 | - | CAWSGPGGGITEAFF | TGTGCCTGGAGTGGCCCGGGAGGGGGCATCACTGAAGCTTTCTTT
TRBD2 | TRBJ2-5 | TRBV10-2 | - | CASSEPRLSGGFQETQYF | TGCGCCAGCAGTGAGCCGCGACTGAGCGGGGGGTTCCAAGAGACCCAGTACTTC
- | TRBJ1-2 | TRBV5-6 | - | CASSLGGSGYTF | TGTGCCAGCAGCTTGGGAGGTTCTGGCTACACCTTC
- | TRBJ1-6 | TRBV5-4 | - | CASSSAADSSPLHF | TGTGCCAGCAGCTCAGCGGCAGACTCTTCACCCCTCCACTTT
- | TRBJ2-2 | TRBV6-6 | - | CASSRLANTGELFF | TGTGCCAGTTCCCGACTAGCGAACACCGGGGAGCTGTTTTTT
- | TRBJ2-7 | TRBV6-1 | - | CASSERPLGLQEGQYF | TGTGCCAGCAGTGAAAGGCCCCTCGGACTCCAAGAAGGGCAGTACTTC
TRBD1 | TRBJ2-7 | TRBV10-3 | - | CAIRDRVREQYF | TGTGCCATCCGGGACAGGGTACGGGAGCAGTACTTC
- | TRBJ1-2 | TRBV6-5 | - | CASSHGQRGDYGYTF | TGTGCCAGCAGTCACGGACAGCGGGGAGACTATGGCTACACCTTC
TRBD1 | TRBJ1-6 | TRBV19 | - | CASSPEGTGASPLHF | TGTGCCAGTAGTCCCGAGGGGACAGGGGCTTCACCCCTCCACTTT
TRBD1 | TRBJ1-1 | TRBV28 | - | CASVSLGGRGTEAFF | TGTGCCAGCGTTAGCCTAGGGGGCAGGGGCACTGAAGCTTTCTTT
TRBD1 | TRBJ2-7 | TRBV4-1 | - | CASSQVRDSSYEQYF | TGCGCCAGCAGCCAAGTTCGGGACAGCTCCTACGAGCAGTACTTC
- | TRBJ1-2 | TRBV6-6 | - | CASSRLDGYTF | TGTGCCAGCAGTCGACTGGATGGCTACACCTTC
TRBD1 | TRBJ1-1 | TRBV11-3 | - | CASSLQGGMNTEAFF | TGTGCCAGCAGCTTACAGGGGGGGATGAACACTGAAGCTTTCTTT
TRBD2 | TRBJ2-1 | TRBV6-5 | - | CASSYGRGKYNEQFF | TGTGCCAGCAGTTACGGGCGGGGGAAGTACAATGAGCAGTTCTTC
TRBD2 | TRBJ2-5 | TRBV5-6 | - | CASSSTGRGASQETQYF | TGTGCCAGCAGCTCCACGGGGCGGGGGGCCTCCCAAGAGACCCAGTACTTC
- | TRBJ1-5 | TRBV19 | - | CASSLLRAGGNQPQHF | TGTGCCAGTAGTCTACTAAGGGCAGGGGGCAATCAGCCCCAGCATTTT